This T cell receptor beta chain was documented in a study of cytomegalovirus exposure and HLA in healthy donors. Overall study: Early release data held 75 million to 90 million unique TCRs from HLA-typed donors. General study points: Associated with cytomegalovirus, according to the listing, were around 160 TCR beta chains. When the data were analyzed later, several of the most significant clusters appeared to be linked to common viral pathogens.

CDR3 length: 16 residues. Germline V lookup: CDR1 MNHNY, CDR2 SVGAGI (reference sequence). V lost 5 bases, J lost 2 bases, and 16 bases lay in between. These donors, healthy bone marrow donors, were studied. A note on this clone: Its antigen is undetermined.

13 Jbeta primers and 60 Vbeta primers were used for the PCR. Measured with immunoSEQ multiplex PCR; TCRdb has only the in-frame clones, and not every one. Among around 50,000 clones, about 70% were seen once, and the ten largest hold just under 6.5%. The TCR was taken from a man between 25 and 39 years old in good health and CMV-seronegative. J is TRBJ1-5 and V is TRBV6-6; possibly TRBD1 for D (6 bases). The sequenced material came from PBMCs. CDR3 region: CASSARTGSGNQPQHF. The CDR3 DNA is TGTGCCAGCAGTGCTAGAACAGGGTCGGGCAATCAGCCCCAGCATTTT.